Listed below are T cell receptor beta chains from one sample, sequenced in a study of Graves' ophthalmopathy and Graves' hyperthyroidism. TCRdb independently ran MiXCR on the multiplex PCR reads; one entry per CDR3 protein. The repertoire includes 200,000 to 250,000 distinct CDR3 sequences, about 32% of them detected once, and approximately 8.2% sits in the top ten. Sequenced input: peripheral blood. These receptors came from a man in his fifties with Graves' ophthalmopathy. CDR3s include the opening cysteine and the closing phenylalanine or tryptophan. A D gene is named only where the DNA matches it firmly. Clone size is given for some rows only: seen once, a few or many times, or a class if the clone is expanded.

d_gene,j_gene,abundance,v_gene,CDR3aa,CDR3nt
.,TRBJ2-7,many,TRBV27,CASKGRLGPDEQYF,TGTGCCAGCAAGGGGCGGTTGGGCCCCGACGAGCAGTACTTC
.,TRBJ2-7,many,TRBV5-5,CASSVLSGSSYEQYF,TGTGCCAGCAGCGTATTATCGGGCTCCTCCTACGAGCAGTACTTC
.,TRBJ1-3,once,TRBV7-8,CASSLEHVKRNTIYF,TGTGCCAGCAGCTTAGAGCACGTGAAGCGGAACACCATATATTTT
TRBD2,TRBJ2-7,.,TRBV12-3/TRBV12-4,CASSHSVAGGPGNF,TGTGCCAGCTCCCACTCGGTAGCGGGAGGGCCGGGCAACTTC
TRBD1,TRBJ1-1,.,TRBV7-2,CASSWDRGQTEAFF,TGTGCCAGCAGCTGGGACAGGGGGCAGACTGAAGCTTTCTTT
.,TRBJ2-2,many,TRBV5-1,CASSSPPAGELFF,TGCGCCAGCAGCTCGCCCCCGGCGGGGGAGCTGTTTTTT
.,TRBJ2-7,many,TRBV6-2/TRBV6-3,CASSRYVSSLYEQYF,TGTGCCAGCAGCCGCTATGTGAGTTCTCTCTACGAGCAGTACTTC
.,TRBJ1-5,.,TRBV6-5,CASSYIGGQPQHF,TGTGCCAGCAGTTACATCGGGGGTCAGCCCCAGCATTTT
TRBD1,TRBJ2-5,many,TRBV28,CASRGRGIQETQYF,TGTGCCAGCAGGGGCAGGGGGATCCAAGAGACCCAGTACTTC
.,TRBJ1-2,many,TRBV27,CASTALDAEGDGYTF,TGTGCCAGCACCGCCCTAGATGCCGAAGGGGATGGCTACACCTTC
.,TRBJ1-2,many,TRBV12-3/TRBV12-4,CASSPGVGYGYTF,TGTGCCAGCTCGCCCGGGGTTGGCTATGGCTACACCTTC
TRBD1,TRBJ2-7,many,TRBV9,CASSDERGQNPYEQYF,TGTGCCAGCAGCGACGAAAGGGGACAGAACCCCTACGAGCAGTACTTC
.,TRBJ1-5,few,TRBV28,CATRDTLNQPQHF,TGTGCCACCAGGGACACCTTGAATCAGCCCCAGCATTTT
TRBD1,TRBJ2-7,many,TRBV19,CASSAGQGYEQYF,TGTGCCAGTAGTGCGGGACAGGGCTACGAGCAGTACTTC
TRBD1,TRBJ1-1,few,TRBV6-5,CASSYGTGEMNTEAFF,TGTGCCAGCAGTTACGGGACAGGGGAGATGAACACTGAAGCTTTCTTT
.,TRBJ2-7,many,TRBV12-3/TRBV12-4,CASSRGSDYEQYF,TGTGCCAGCAGCCGGGGGTCCGATTACGAGCAGTACTTC
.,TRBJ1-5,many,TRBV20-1,CSARVGGNQPQHF,TGCAGTGCTAGAGTAGGGGGCAATCAGCCCCAGCATTTT
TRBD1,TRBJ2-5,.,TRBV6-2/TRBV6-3,CASSSVPGQGAEETQYF,TGTGCCAGCAGTTCCGTCCCGGGACAGGGGGCGGAAGAGACCCAGTACTTC
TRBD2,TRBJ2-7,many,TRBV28,CASTSFPGTSGTYEQYF,TGTGCCAGCACCTCGTTTCCCGGGACTAGCGGAACCTACGAGCAGTACTTC
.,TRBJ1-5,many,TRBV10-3,CAISETTPALPNQPQHF,TGTGCCATCAGTGAGACTACCCCGGCCCTTCCCAATCAGCCCCAGCATTTT
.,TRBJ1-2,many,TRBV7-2,CASSFFSGPYGYTF,TGTGCCAGCAGCTTCTTCTCGGGGCCTTATGGCTACACCTTC
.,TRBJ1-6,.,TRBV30,CAWSSGGRYNSPLHF,TGTGCCTGGAGTTCCGGGGGGAGATATAATTCACCCCTCCACTTT
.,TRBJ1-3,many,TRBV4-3,CASSQDDSYSGNTIYF,TGCGCCAGCAGCCAAGATGACAGCTACTCTGGAAACACCATATATTTT
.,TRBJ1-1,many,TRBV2,CASSRQRNTEAFF,TGTGCCAGCAGTCGACAGAGGAACACTGAAGCTTTCTTT
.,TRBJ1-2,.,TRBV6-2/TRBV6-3,CASTKGRDYGYTF,TGTGCCAGCACCAAGGGACGAGACTATGGCTACACCTTC
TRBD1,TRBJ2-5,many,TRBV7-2,CASSLSVTGLRYF,TGTGCCAGCAGCTTAAGTGTGACAGGGCTTAGGTACTTC
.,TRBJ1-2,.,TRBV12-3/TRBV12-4,CASSLSVGDGYTF,TGTGCCAGCAGCTTGTCGGTCGGGGATGGCTACACCTTC
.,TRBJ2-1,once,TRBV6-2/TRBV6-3,CASSYSGRGGYNEQFF,TGTGCCAGCAGTTACTCCGGGAGAGGGGGATACAATGAGCAGTTCTTC
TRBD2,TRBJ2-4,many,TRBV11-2,CASSLDRASGRWKLAKNIQYF,TGTGCCAGCAGCTTAGACCGGGCTAGCGGGAGGTGGAAACTAGCCAAAAACATTCAGTACTTC
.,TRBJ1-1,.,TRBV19,CASSTYRNTEAFF,TGTGCCAGTAGTACCTACAGGAACACTGAAGCTTTCTTT
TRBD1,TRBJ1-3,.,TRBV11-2,CASSLHPGQGAGNTIYF,TGTGCCAGCAGCTTACATCCGGGACAGGGGGCTGGAAACACCATATATTTT
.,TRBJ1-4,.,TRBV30,CAWSVISSTNEKLFF,TGTGCCTGGAGTGTCATATCCTCAACTAATGAAAAACTGTTTTTT
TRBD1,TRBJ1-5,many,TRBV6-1,CASSETGVQPQHF,TGTGCCAGCAGTGAAACAGGGGTTCAGCCCCAGCATTTT
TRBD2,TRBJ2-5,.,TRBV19,CASSPHVGLDIQETQYF,TGTGCCAGTAGTCCACATGTAGGACTAGATATCCAAGAGACCCAGTACTTC
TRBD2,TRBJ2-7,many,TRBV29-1,CSVMREFGSYEQYF,TGCAGCGTGATGCGGGAGTTCGGGTCCTACGAGCAGTACTTC
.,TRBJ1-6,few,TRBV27,CASSLEPPSVSSSPLHF,TGTGCCAGCAGTTTAGAACCCCCGTCTGTCAGTAGTTCACCCCTCCACTTT
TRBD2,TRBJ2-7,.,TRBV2,CASSEALRGLAGFDEQYF,TGTGCCAGCAGTGAAGCTCTCCGCGGACTAGCGGGGTTCGACGAGCAGTACTTC
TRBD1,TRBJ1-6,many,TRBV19,CATRQGANSPLHF,TGTGCCACACGACAGGGGGCTAATTCACCCCTCCACTTT
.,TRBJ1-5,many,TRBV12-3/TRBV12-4,CASSLIYGAQHF,TGTGCCAGCAGTTTAATATACGGGGCCCAGCATTTT
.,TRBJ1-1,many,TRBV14,CASSQDYTEAFF,TGTGCCAGCAGCCAAGATTACACTGAAGCTTTCTTT
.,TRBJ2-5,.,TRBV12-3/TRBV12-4,CASSLGAPPQETQYF,TGTGCCAGCAGTCTCGGGGCCCCCCCCCAAGAGACCCAGTACTTC
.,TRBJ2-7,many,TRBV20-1,CSARDRDRGSYEQYF,TGCAGTGCTAGAGATCGGGACCGGGGGTCCTACGAGCAGTACTTC
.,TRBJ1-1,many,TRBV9,CASSLGGSGTEAFF,TGTGCCAGCAGCCTTGGGGGGTCGGGGACTGAAGCTTTCTTT